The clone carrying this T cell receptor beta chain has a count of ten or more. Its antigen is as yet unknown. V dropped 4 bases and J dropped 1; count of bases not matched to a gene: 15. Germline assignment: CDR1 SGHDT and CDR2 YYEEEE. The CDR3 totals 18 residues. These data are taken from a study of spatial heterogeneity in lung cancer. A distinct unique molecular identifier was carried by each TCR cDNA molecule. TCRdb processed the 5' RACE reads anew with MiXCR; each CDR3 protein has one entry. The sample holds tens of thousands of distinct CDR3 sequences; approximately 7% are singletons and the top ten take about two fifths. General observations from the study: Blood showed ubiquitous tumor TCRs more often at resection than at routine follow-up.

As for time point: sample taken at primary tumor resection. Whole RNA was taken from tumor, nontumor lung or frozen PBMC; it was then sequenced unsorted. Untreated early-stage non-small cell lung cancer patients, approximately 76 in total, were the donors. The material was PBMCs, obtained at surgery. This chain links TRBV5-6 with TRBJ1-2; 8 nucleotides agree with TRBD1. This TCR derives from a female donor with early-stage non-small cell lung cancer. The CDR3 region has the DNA TGTGCCAGCAGCACCGCCGCCCGGGACAGGCGCGTTAACTATGGCTACACCTTC. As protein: CASSTAARDRRVNYGYTF.